This T cell receptor beta chain derives from a study of shared clonotypes between healthy human individuals. Study-wide context: Each donor contributed plates that comprised three CD4 naive, three CD4 memory, two CD8 naive and one CD8 memory.

Running of the assay took place at deep level. The repertoire was sequenced with immunoSEQ multiplex PCR; TCRdb's copy has only in-frame clones and lacks some. The table has 2 million to 2.5 million clones, 85% to 95% seen once. Nashville, Tennessee was home to all donors, each a Caucasian adult. Naive CD45RA+ and memory CD45RA-negative subsets were split from CD4+ cells. This clone was observed once. The germline gives CDR1 SNHLY, CDR2 FYNNEI. The CDR3 totals 15 residues. V was trimmed by 3 bases and J by 0 bases, leaving 8 bases between them. This receptor was obtained from a man in his late teens or twenties in good health. Some clones in this sample may be carry-over from other donors' samples. Source material: naive CD4+ T cells from PBMCs. Specified subset: CD45RA+ positively selected. The chain employs TRBV2 and TRBJ2-2, with D perhaps matching TRBD1 (6 bases). CDR3 DNA sequence: TGTGCCAGCAGTGACAGGGGATCGAACACCGGGGAGCTGTTTTTT. The encoded protein is CASSDRGSNTGELFF.